Below, one TCR beta chain is given with its context. The sample is drawn from a study of blood T cell repertoires in COVID-19. Study-level information: The United States, Italy and Spain were the sources of the acute and convalescent COVID-19 samples.

Germline values: CDR1 MDHEN, CDR2 SYDVKM. V was shortened by 5 bases and J by 1 base, with 11 bases between the two germline ends. The CDR3 consists of 15 residues. Participant-reported clinical history was the basis for cohort assignment. Clones were sequenced by immunoSEQ multiplex PCR, and TCRdb holds only the in-frame ones, with some missing. The sample includes about 410,000 clones, roughly 87% seen only once; the top ten take 0.6%. V and J are TRBV28 and TRBJ2-2; a possible D gene is TRBD1 (5 bases). This TCR was sampled from a man aged 18 to 29 who had recovered from COVID-19. Sequenced material: PBMCs or T cells enriched from blood (not recorded which). The CDR3 bases are TGTGCCAGCAGTACCGGCGGACAGAACACCGGGGAGCTGTTTTTT. It specifies CASSTGGQNTGELFF.